This TCR beta chain was observed in a study of immune cell composition in non-small cell lung cancer (dated by TCRdb to 2016 to 2017). About the investigation overall: Histologic subtype, mostly lung adenocarcinoma or squamous cell carcinoma, was determined with H&E together with p63, CK5, Napsin A and TTF-1 immunohistochemistry. Adaptive Biotechnologies TCR-beta sequencing was carried out on some 36 paired NSCLC tumour and non-adjacent lung specimens, as well as on approximately 26 tumour-only specimens. For supplementary cohort #1, made up of about nine lung adenocarcinoma cases, paired tumour/lung TCR-beta sequencing was done and TIL populations were generated so that tumour reactivity could be assessed. Several tumour specimens with TCR-beta data were rare histological subtypes and were excluded from the subtype comparisons.

The CDR3 goes from the cysteine to the phenylalanine over 13 residues. Only the CDR3 part of the read is kept: 39 bases, read in frame from the first base. In the germline V gene, CDR1 corresponds to SGDLS and CDR2 to YYNGEE. V is reduced by 6 bases and J by 7 bases, leaving a spacing of 15 bases between them. What the authors observed across the whole study: Across roughly 10 adenocarcinoma cases, TIL tumour reactivity correlated strongly with maximal tumour-associated clone frequency but not with overall clonality. Tumour-associated clones >0.5% occurred in nearly half of NSCLC cases: over 30% of adenocarcinomas versus about 80% of squamous carcinomas. Smoking pack-years did not significantly correlate with tumour TCR-beta clonality. The reactivity cohort included only around ten cases, and whether tumour-reactive clones share sequences with the dominant in vivo tumour-associated clones was not shown. Top 10 clone scores and productive clonality were significantly higher in lung squamous cell carcinoma than in lung adenocarcinoma tumours.

As regards this clone: This clone's antigen is unknown. No clone much larger than this one lies a single base away; base qualities are absent.

From frozen aliquots of unsorted single-cell suspensions, genomic DNA was isolated using the QIAamp DNA kit. Tumour samples were surgically resected non-small cell lung cancer tissue. Tissues were received within 2 hours of resection and were immediately processed into single-cell suspensions. Tissue was mechanically dissociated and enzymatically digested with DNase I, collagenase I and hyaluronidase for 25 to 30 minutes at 37 °C, then filtered and RBC-lysed. TCR-beta CDR3 regions were amplified from genomic DNA by a two-step multiplex PCR, with the second step adding Illumina-compatible adaptors. TCR-beta immunosequencing was performed on an Illumina platform as a commercial immunoSEQ service. The study's own analysis went as follows. Repertoires were summarised by productive clonality and by Top 10 Clones, defined as the percentage of T-cell templates derived from the ten most frequent sequences. Productive clonality ranged from 0 to 1, with 1 indicating a monoclonal population. Sequences comprising at least 0.1% of tumour T-cell templates but absent from matched non-adjacent lung were defined as tumour-associated clones and were identified via log10 scatter plots. Student's t-tests were used for two-group comparisons, ANOVA was used for stages, and linear regression was used for relationships, with analyses conducted in GraphPad Prism7 and R. TCRdb's version of the immuneACCESS table is confined to in-frame rearrangements and falls short of the full clone set. An unresolved V gene accounts for under half of the shortfall where checked; the remainder is of unknown origin. V and J calls and clone size are as listed in that table; D and trimming were resolved from the DNA. The sample records approximately 9,800 clones, 60% to 70% of which are singletons. Around 10% of the sample comes from the top ten.

This receptor was obtained from a human donor with non-small cell lung cancer. The chain joins TRBV9 to TRBJ2-3; the D segment could be TRBD2, given 7 matching bases. Sequenced sample: lung tumor tissue. The CDR3 amino acid sequence is: CASNRGGLNTQYF. The DNA sequence reads TGTGCCAGCAATAGGGGGGGCTTAAATACGCAGTATTTT.